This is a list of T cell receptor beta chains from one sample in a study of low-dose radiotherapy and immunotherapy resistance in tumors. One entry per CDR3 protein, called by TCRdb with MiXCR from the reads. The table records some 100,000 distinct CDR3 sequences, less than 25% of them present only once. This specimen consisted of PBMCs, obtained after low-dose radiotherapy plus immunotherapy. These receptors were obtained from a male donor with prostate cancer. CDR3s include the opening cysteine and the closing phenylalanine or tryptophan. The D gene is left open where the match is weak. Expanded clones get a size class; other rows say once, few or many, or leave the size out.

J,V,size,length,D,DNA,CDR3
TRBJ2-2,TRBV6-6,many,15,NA,TGTGCCAGCAGTTCTAATCGGCCAGCGTCCGGGGAGCTGTTTTTT,CASSSNRPASGELFF
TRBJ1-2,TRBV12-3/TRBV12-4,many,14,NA,TGTGCCAGCAGTCCGATCGGGGAGAACTATGGCTACACCTTC,CASSPIGENYGYTF
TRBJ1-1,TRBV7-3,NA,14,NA,TGTGCCAGCAGCTTAAATGGCCGGGACGGTGAAGCTTTCTTT,CASSLNGRDGEAFF
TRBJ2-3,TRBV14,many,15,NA,TGTGCCAGCAGCGCCGCCGGGGGAATGGGAGATACGCAGTATTTT,CASSAAGGMGDTQYF
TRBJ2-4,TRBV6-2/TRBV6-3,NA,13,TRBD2,TGTGCCAGCAGTAAGACCCGGGAGGGCATTCAGTACTTC,CASSKTREGIQYF
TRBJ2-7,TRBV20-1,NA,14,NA,TGCAGTGCCAAACCAGGGACACCAAAGGGCGAGCAGTACTTC,CSAKPGTPKGEQYF
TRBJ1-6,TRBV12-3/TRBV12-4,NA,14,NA,TGTGCCAGCAGTTTTGGGGACCCCGATTCACCCCTCCACTTT,CASSFGDPDSPLHF
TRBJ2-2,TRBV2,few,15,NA,TGTGCCAGCAGCCTCAAACGGCAGGACACCGGGGAGCTGTTTTTT,CASSLKRQDTGELFF
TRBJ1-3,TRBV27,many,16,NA,TGTGCCAGCAGCCGATCGGGCGCCAATATTGGAAACACCATATATTTT,CASSRSGANIGNTIYF
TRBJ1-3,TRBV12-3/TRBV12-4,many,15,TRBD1,TGTGCCAGCAGTCCCCGGACAGGCTCTGGAAACACCATATATTTT,CASSPRTGSGNTIYF
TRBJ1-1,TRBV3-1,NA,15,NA,TGTGCCAGCAGCCAAGCCCACGCCGGACGGGCAGAAGCTTTCTTT,CASSQAHAGRAEAFF
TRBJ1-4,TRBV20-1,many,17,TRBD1,TGCAGTGCTAGAGGCCGGGACAGGTTTGCAACTAATGAAAAACTGTTTTTT,CSARGRDRFATNEKLFF
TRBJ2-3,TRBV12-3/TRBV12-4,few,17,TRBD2,TGTGCCAGCAGTTTAACTGGGAGCGGGGGGTGGTCAGATACGCAGTATTTT,CASSLTGSGGWSDTQYF
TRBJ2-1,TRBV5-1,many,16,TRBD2,TGCGCCAGCAGCCTGCGGTCGGGAGCGGGGTACAATGAGCAGTTCTTC,CASSLRSGAGYNEQFF
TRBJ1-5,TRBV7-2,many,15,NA,TGTGCCAGCAGCCCTGGGCGACAGCACAATCAGCCCCAGCATTTT,CASSPGRQHNQPQHF
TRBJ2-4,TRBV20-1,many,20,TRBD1,TGCAGTGCTAGAGGCTTCGGGACAGGGACGGGTGTTTTGGCCAAAAACATTCAGTACTTC,CSARGFGTGTGVLAKNIQYF
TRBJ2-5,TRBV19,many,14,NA,TGTGCCAGTAGCGAGCAGGCGAACCAAGAGACCCAGTACTTC,CASSEQANQETQYF
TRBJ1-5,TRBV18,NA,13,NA,TGTGCCAGCACCTCCGGGAGGAATCAGCCCCAGCATTTT,CASTSGRNQPQHF
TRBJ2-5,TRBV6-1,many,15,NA,TGTGCCAGCAGTGAAACGGCGGGCTACCAAGAGACCCAGTACTTC,CASSETAGYQETQYF
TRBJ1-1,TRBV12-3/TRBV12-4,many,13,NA,TGTGCCAGCAGTTTTGTTCGAAACACTGAAGCTTTCTTT,CASSFVRNTEAFF
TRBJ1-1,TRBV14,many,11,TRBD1,TGTGCCAGCAGCCCCGGGACAGGGGCTTTCTTT,CASSPGTGAFF
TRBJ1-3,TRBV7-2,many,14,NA,TGTGCCAGCAGCCTCCGTATGTCTGGAAACACCATATATTTT,CASSLRMSGNTIYF
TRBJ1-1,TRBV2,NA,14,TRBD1,TGTGCCAGCAGTGAGATAAAGGGACAGGGAGAAGCTTTCTTT,CASSEIKGQGEAFF
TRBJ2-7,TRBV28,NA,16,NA,TGTGCCAGCACCCCCCGGCCCTCGAGACTGGTATCCGAGCAGTACTTC,CASTPRPSRLVSEQYF
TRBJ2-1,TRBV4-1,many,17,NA,TGCGCCAGCAGCCAAGAAGGGTTACGGCCTTTGCCCCTTGAGCAGTTCTTC,CASSQEGLRPLPLEQFF
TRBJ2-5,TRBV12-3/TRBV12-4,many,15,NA,TGTGCCAGCAGTTTTTCTGCGGGGAGCCAAGAGACCCAGTACTTC,CASSFSAGSQETQYF
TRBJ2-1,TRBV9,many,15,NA,TGTGCCAGCAGCGTAGGGGCTAGAGGCTACAATGAGCAGTTCTTC,CASSVGARGYNEQFF
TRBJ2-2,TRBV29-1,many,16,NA,TGCAGCGCTGCCCAATCGACAGGTCGGGGTACCGGGGAGCTGTTTTTT,CSAAQSTGRGTGELFF
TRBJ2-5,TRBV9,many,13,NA,TGTGCCAGCAGCGTGGGGGGGGCGGAGACCCAGTACTTC,CASSVGGAETQYF
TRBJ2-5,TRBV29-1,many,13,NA,TGCAGCACTGACGGGGACATCCAAGAGACCCAGTACTTC,CSTDGDIQETQYF
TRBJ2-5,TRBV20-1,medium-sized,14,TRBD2,TGCAGTGCTAGACCTGGGACTAGCGTTAAGACCCAGTACTTC,CSARPGTSVKTQYF
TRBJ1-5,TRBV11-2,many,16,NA,TGTGCCAGCAGCTTAGATGGGGGGCCGAGCAATCAGCCCCAGCATTTT,CASSLDGGPSNQPQHF
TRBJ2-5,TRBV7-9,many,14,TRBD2,TGTGCCAGCAGCCCAGGGACTAGCGAAAAGACCCAGTACTTC,CASSPGTSEKTQYF
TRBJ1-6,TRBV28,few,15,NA,TGTGCCACCAACCGGGGCGTTCAGGGTAATTCACCCCTCCACTTT,CATNRGVQGNSPLHF
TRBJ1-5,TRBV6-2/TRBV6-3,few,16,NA,TGTGCCAGCAGTACCCGGACCGATCGGTCCAATCAGCCCCAGCATTTT,CASSTRTDRSNQPQHF
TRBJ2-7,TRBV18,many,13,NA,TGTGCCAGCTCCCCGCTCAGGGGTTACGAGCAGTACTTC,CASSPLRGYEQYF
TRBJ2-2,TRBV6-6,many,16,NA,TGTGCCAGCAGTTATTCTGGGGACATAAACACCGGGGAGCTGTTTTTT,CASSYSGDINTGELFF
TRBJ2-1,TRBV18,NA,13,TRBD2,TGTGCCAGCTCAGGGACTAGCGGGGATGAGCAGTTCTTC,CASSGTSGDEQFF
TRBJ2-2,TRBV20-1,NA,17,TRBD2,TGCAGTGCTCCTAGGGTAGCGGGGGCTCCAGTCCCGGGGGAGCTGTTTTTT,CSAPRVAGAPVPGELFF
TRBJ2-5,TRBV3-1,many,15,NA,TGTGCCAGCAGTGTGCGGGCCCGAGGTCAGGAGACCCAGTACTTC,CASSVRARGQETQYF
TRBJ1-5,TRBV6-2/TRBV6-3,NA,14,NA,TGTGCCAGCAGTTACCACGGGACGAGTCAGCCCCAGCATTTT,CASSYHGTSQPQHF
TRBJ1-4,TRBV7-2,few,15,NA,TGTGCCAGCAGCTCTGTGGGTGGGACTAATGAAAAACTGTTTTTT,CASSSVGGTNEKLFF
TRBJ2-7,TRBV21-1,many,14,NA,TGTGCCAGCAGCAAATGTCTGGCAGGCGGGGAGCAGTACTTC,CASSKCLAGGEQYF
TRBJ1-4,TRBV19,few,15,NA,TGTGCCAGTAGTCAAAGAGGAGGTAGGGATGAAAAACTGTTTTTT,CASSQRGGRDEKLFF
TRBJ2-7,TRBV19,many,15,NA,TGTGCCAGTAGTTCACCCGGGACAATTGACTACGAGCAGTACTTC,CASSSPGTIDYEQYF
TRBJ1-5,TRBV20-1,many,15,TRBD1,TGCAGTGCTAGAGCGGCGACAGGGGGCAATCAGCCCCAGCATTTT,CSARAATGGNQPQHF
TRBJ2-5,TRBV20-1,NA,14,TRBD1,TGCAGTGCGAGAACCGGGACAGCAGAAGAGACCCAATTCTTT,CSARTGTAEETQFF
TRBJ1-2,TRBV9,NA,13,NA,TGTGCCAGCAGCGTGGCGCCCGGCCAAGGCTACACCTTC,CASSVAPGQGYTF
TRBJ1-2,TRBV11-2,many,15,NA,TGTGCCAGCAGCTCGAGTTCGGGGAATGGCTATGGCTACACCTTC,CASSSSSGNGYGYTF
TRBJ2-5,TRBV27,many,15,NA,TGTGCCAGCAGTTTTCAACTAGCTGGGCCCGCGACCCAGTACTTC,CASSFQLAGPATQYF
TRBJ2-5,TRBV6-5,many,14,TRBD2,TGTGCCAGCAGTTATCTGACTAGCGGGAAGACCCAGTACTTC,CASSYLTSGKTQYF
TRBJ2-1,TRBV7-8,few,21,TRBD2,TGTGCCAGCAGCTTAAATGCGCTGTCGGGGAAGAGCGGGGGGGACTACAATGAGCAGTTCTTC,CASSLNALSGKSGGDYNEQFF